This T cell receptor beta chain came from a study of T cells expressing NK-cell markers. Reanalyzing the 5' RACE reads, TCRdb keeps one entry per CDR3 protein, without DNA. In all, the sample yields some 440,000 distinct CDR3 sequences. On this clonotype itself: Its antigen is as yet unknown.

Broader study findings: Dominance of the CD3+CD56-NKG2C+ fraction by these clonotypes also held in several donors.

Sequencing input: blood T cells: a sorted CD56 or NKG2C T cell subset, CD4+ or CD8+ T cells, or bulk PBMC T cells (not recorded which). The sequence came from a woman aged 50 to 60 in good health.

The CDR3 is CASSLGGRAPDTQYF. This chain links TRBV7-7 with TRBJ2-3; the TRBD2 assignment by TCRdb is unverifiable without DNA. CDR3 length: 15 amino acids. Germline assignment: CDR1 SSHAT and CDR2 FNYEAQ (reference sequence).